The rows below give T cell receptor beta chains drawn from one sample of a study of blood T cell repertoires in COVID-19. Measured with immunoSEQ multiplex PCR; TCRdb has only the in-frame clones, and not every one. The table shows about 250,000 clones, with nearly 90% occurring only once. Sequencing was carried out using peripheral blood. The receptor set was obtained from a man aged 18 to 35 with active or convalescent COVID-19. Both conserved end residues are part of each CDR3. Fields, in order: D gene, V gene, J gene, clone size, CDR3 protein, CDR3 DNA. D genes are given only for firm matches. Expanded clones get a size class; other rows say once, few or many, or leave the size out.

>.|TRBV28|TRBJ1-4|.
CASSGQLATNEKLFF
TGTGCCAGCAGCGGACAGTTAGCAACTAATGAAAAACTGTTTTTT
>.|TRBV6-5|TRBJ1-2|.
CASSYSGGGRSYGYTF
TGTGCCAGCAGTTACTCGGGGGGGGGAAGGTCATATGGCTACACCTTC
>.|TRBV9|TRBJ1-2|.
CASSLRPGGRSDYGYTF
TGTGCCAGCAGCTTACGACCGGGGGGCAGATCTGACTATGGCTACACCTTC
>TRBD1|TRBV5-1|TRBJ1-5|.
CASSLEGAQNQPQHF
TGCGCCAGCAGCTTGGAGGGGGCGCAAAATCAGCCCCAGCATTTT
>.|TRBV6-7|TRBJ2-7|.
CASSYPTKKGREQYF
TGTGCCAGCAGTTACCCTACGAAAAAGGGGCGCGAGCAGTACTTC
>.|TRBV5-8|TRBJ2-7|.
CASDLGGDIAYEQYF
TGTGCCAGCGATTTGGGGGGTGACATAGCCTACGAGCAGTACTTC
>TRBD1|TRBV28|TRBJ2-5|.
CASSQRGLRGTQYF
TGTGCCAGCAGTCAAAGGGGGCTAAGGGGGACCCAGTACTTC
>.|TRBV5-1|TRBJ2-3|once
CASSLAGVSTDTQYF
TGCGCCAGCAGCTTGGCCGGAGTTAGCACAGATACGCAGTATTTT
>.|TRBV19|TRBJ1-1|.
CASSTAVAGEAFF
TGTGCCAGTAGTACAGCCGTCGCGGGTGAAGCTTTCTTT
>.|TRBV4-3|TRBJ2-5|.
CASSQGQVKTQYF
TGCGCCAGCAGCCAAGGACAGGTCAAGACCCAGTACTTC
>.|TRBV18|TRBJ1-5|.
CASSPNRVYSNQPQHF
TGTGCCAGCTCACCAAACAGGGTTTATAGCAATCAGCCCCAGCATTTT
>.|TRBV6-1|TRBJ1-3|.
CASSETAGNTIYF
TGTGCCAGCAGCGAGACAGCTGGAAACACCATATATTTT
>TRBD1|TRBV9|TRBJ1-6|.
CASSRDRDNSPLHF
TGTGCCAGCAGCAGGGACAGGGATAATTCACCCCTCCACTTT
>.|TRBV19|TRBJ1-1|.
CASRLGVSTEAFF
TGTGCCAGTAGATTAGGAGTTAGCACTGAAGCTTTCTTT
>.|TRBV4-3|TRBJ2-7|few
CASSQGGLRTHGEQYF
TGCGCCAGCAGCCAGGGGGGTCTCCGGACCCACGGGGAGCAGTACTTC
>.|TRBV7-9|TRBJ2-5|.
CASSSSSGTQYF
TGTGCCAGCAGCTCTAGCTCGGGGACCCAGTACTTC
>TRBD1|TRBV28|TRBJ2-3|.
CASRIGDREEGTQYF
TGTGCCAGCAGAATAGGGGACAGGGAAGAAGGTACGCAGTATTTT
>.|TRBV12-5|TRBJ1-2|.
CASGLVLKGGGYTF
TGTGCTAGTGGTTTGGTACTTAAGGGAGGGGGCTACACCTTC
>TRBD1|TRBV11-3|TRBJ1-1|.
CASSWDRGRAFF
TGTGCCAGCAGCTGGGACAGGGGGCGAGCTTTCTTT
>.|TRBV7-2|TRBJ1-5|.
CASSLGRERPQHF
TGTGCCAGCAGCTTAGGTCGGGAACGGCCCCAGCATTTT
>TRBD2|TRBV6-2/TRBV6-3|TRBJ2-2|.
CASSQASGYTGELFF
TGTGCCAGCAGTCAAGCTAGCGGTTACACCGGGGAGCTGTTTTTT
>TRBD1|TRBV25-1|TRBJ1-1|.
CASSDPGTGDTEAFF
TGTGCCAGCAGTGACCCGGGGACAGGGGACACTGAAGCTTTCTTT
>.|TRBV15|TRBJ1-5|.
CATSRDRLRAVDNQPQHF
TGTGCCACCAGCAGAGATCGGTTGAGAGCTGTAGATAATCAGCCCCAGCATTTT
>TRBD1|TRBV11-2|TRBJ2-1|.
CASSLGSGTALYNEQFF
TGTGCCAGCAGCTTAGGTTCCGGGACAGCGTTATACAATGAGCAGTTCTTC
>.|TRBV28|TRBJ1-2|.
CASRDTGTSGWDGYTF
TGTGCCAGCAGAGATACCGGGACATCCGGTTGGGATGGCTACACCTTC